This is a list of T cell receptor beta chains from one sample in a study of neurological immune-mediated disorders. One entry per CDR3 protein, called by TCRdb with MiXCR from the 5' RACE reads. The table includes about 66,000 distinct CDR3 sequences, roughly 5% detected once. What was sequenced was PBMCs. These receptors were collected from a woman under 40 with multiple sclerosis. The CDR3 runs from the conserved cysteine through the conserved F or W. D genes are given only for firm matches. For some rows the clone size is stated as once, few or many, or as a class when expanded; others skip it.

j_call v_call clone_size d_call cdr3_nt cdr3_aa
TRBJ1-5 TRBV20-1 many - TGCAGTGCTCCCTTCGGGGGTAGCAATCAGCCCCAGAATTTT CSAPFGGSNQPQNF
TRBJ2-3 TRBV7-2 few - TGTGCCAGCAGCTTAGTTTTAACTCAGTTGGCAGATACGCAGTATTTT CASSLVLTQLADTQYF
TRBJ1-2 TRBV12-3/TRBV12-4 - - TGTGCCAGCAGTTTAGCCGGAGGGTATTCCTATGGCTACACCTTC CASSLAGGYSYGYTF
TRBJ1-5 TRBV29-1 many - TGCAGCGTTGCCCAGGGGTCGGATCAGCCCCAGCATTTT CSVAQGSDQPQHF
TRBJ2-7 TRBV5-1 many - TGCGCCAGCAGCTTGGGGGGGGCGTATTACGAGCAGTACTTC CASSLGGAYYEQYF
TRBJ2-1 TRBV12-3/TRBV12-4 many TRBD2 TGTGCCAGCAGAAAAAGACTAGCGGGGGAGCGCGATGAGCAGTTCTTC CASRKRLAGERDEQFF
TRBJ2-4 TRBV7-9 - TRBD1 TGTGCCAGCAGGCCCACAGGGGCGATAGGGTCCTGGCAGTACTTC CASRPTGAIGSWQYF
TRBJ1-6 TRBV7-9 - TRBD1 TGTGCCAGCAGCTTAGGGGACAGGGAGGCTTCACCCCTCAACTTT CASSLGDREASPLNF
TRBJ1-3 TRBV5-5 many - TGTGCCAGCAGCTTGTCCCCATTACAATGGTCTGGAAACACCATATATTTT CASSLSPLQWSGNTIYF
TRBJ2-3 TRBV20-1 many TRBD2 TGCAGTGCTAGACCGCCTAGCGGGGGAGGGGATACGCAGTATTTT CSARPPSGGGDTQYF
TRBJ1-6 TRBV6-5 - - TGTGCCAGCAGTTCCATAAGTAATTCACCCCTCAACTTT CASSSISNSPLNF
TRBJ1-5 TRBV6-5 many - TGTGCCAGCAGTCCTACACCGTTCGTCTATCAGCCCCAGCATTTT CASSPTPFVYQPQHF
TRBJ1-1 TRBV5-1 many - TGCGCCAGCAGCCCCTGGGACTTGAACACTGAAGCTTTCTTT CASSPWDLNTEAFF
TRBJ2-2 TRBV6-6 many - TGTGCCAGCAGCCCACGCTTCACCAGGGGGAGGGACACCGGGGAGCTGTTTTTT CASSPRFTRGRDTGELFF
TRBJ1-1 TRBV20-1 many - TGCAGTGCTAGAGATCGCGGGTTCTTCGTGAACACTGAAGCTTTCTTT CSARDRGFFVNTEAFF
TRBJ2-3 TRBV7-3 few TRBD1 TGTGCCAGCAGCCCAAGACAGGGCCTCTGGGATACGCAGTATTTT CASSPRQGLWDTQYF
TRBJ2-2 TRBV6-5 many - TGTGCCAGCAGAACTGACTTCACCGGGGAGCTGTTTTTT CASRTDFTGELFF
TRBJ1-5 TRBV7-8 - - TGTGCCAGCAGCACCCAGGTCGGGGAGCCCCAGAATTTT CASSTQVGEPQNF
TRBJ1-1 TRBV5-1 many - TGCGCCAGCAGCTCCGCGCCCCGGACGGGTGAAGCTTTCTTT CASSSAPRTGEAFF
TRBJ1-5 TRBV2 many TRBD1 TGTGCCAGCAGGGAGGGGGACAGAACCGGTCAGCCCCAGCATTTT CASREGDRTGQPQHF
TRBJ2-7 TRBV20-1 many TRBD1 TGCAGTGCTTACGACAGGGGCTACGAGCAGTACTTC CSAYDRGYEQYF
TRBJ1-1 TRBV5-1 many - TGCGCCAGCAGCCCCGGGGGGGGGCGAACTGAAGCTTTCTTT CASSPGGGRTEAFF
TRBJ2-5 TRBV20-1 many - TGCAGTGCTAGCAGGGTTGAGACCCAGTACTTC CSASRVETQYF
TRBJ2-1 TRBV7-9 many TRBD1 TGTGCCAGCAGCCGGGACAGGGCATACAATGAGCAGTTCTTC CASSRDRAYNEQFF
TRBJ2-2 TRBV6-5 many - TGTGCCAGCACCCGGACCGGGGAGCTGTTTTTT CASTRTGELFF
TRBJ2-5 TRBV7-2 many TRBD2 TGTGCCAGCAGCCGCGATAGCGGGGGGGCCTACTTC CASSRDSGGAYF
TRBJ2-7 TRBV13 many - TGTGCCAGCAGCTTAGATAGGATTACGGGAGAGCAGTACTTC CASSLDRITGEQYF